This T cell receptor beta chain was profiled in a study of T cell responses to AZD1222 COVID-19 vaccine. About the research overall: Researchers grouped second doses given at about 4 or about 12 weeks into one pool.

This clone was picked up one time. The antigen remains unidentified. The repertoire was sequenced with immunoSEQ multiplex PCR; TCRdb's copy has only in-frame clones and lacks some. In the table there are 90,000 to 110,000 clones, 90% to 95% of which are singletons. The CDR3 totals 13 residues. Germline CDR1 reads SGHKS; CDR2 reads YYEKEE (reference sequence). The V and J ends lost 1 base and 2 bases respectively, with 4 bases between them. The study, taken as a whole, reports: Without day 14 samples, only post-peak T cell repertoires were studied. Spike-specific TCR breadth rose after two AZD1222 doses, and depth rose as well.

This chain links TRBV5-5 with TRBJ2-1, with no clear D. The origin of this receptor is an adult in good health. The sequenced sample was peripheral blood, obtained on day 0 of AZD1222 vaccination. Here the CDR3 DNA reads TGTGCCAGCAGCTTGTGGGCCTACAATGAGCAGTTCTTC. Protein product: CASSLWAYNEQFF.